Below, 31 T cell receptor beta chains from the same sample are listed, as sequenced in a study of Graves' ophthalmopathy and Graves' hyperthyroidism. Amplification of the TCR beta CDR3 regions used RNA transcripts (as template). First-round RT-PCR with HTBI primers preceded a second-round multiplex PCR. TCRdb reprocessed the multiplex PCR reads with MiXCR, giving one entry per CDR3 protein. The sample lists approximately 480,000 distinct CDR3 sequences, approximately 15% occurring once. The sample taken for sequencing was blood. The source is a woman in her thirties with Graves' ophthalmopathy.

This clonotype was seen at least ten times. This sequence joins TRBV3-1 and TRBJ1-2; tentatively, D is TRBD1 (6 bases). This CDR3 spans 13 amino acids. V was shortened by 1 base and J by 8 bases, with 11 bases between the two germline ends. The germline CDR1 and CDR2 sequences are LGHDT and YNNKEL (reference sequence). The CDR3 coding sequence is TGTGCCAGCAGCCAAGCCTCAGGGGTCGGCTACACCTTC. Translated: CASSQASGVGYTF. Supplemented by reference TRBV3-1 and TRBJ1-2, the full variable domain reads DTAVSQTPKYLVTQMGNDKSIKCEQNLGHDTMYWYKQDSKKFLKIMFSYNNKELIINETVPNRFSPKSPDKAHLNLHINSLELGDSAVYFCASSQASGVGYTFGSGTRLTVV.

There are many counts of this clonotype. This chain links TRBV2 with TRBJ2-5; D is perhaps TRBD2 (6 bases). Germline V CDR1 and CDR2: SNHLY, FYNNEI. This CDR3 comprises 15 residues. V lost 2 bases to trimming and J lost 1 base, with 11 bases between them. The CDR3 sequence: CASSEKAGRQETQYF. The CDR3 DNA sequence: TGTGCCAGCAGTGAAAAGGCGGGGCGCCAAGAGACCCAGTACTTC.

This clonotype was picked up many times. The V gene is TRBV7-9, the J gene TRBJ1-2, with D unresolved. CDR1 is SEHNR and CDR2 is FQNEAQ in the germline V gene (reference sequence). CDR3 length: 13 amino acids. Trimming left V 3 bases short and J 4 bases short, with 9 bases between. Here the CDR3 DNA reads TGTGCCAGCAGCTTTGCCATGAGCTATGGCTACACCTTC. This codes for CASSFAMSYGYTF.

In its sample, this clonotype was seen many times. The gene calls are TRBV3-1 and TRBJ2-7, with TRBD1 as a possible D gene (6 bases). The V end was cut by 1 base, the J end by 3 bases, with 13 bases between. The CDR3 is 15 residues long. In germline, CDR1 is LGHDT, CDR2 YNNKEL (reference sequence). CDR3 region: CASSQGPGAIYEQYF. In DNA form, the CDR3 reads TGTGCCAGCAGCCAAGGGCCAGGGGCCATCTACGAGCAGTACTTC.

The rearrangement links TRBV20-1 to TRBJ2-2; 8 bases match TRBD1. This CDR3 is 14 amino acids long. V lost 3 bases, J lost 6 bases, and 6 bases stayed unmatched. Germline assignment: CDR1 DFQATT and CDR2 SNEGSKA (reference sequence). Written as DNA, the CDR3 is TGCAGTGCTAGCGACAGGGGAGCGGCCGGGGAGCTGTTTTTT. This encodes CSASDRGAAGELFF.

This clonotype was seen repeatedly, ten times or more. The chain carries TRBV2 and TRBJ2-7; a weak D match, TRBD2 (5 bases). Trimming took 7 bases from V and 6 from J, leaving 16 bases between them. The CDR3 has 13 amino acids. Per the germline V gene, CDR1 is SNHLY and CDR2 is FYNNEI. Written as DNA, the CDR3 is TGTGCCAGCAACCCGGGGATCTCGCCCGAGCAGTACTTC. Translating gives CASNPGISPEQYF.

Many counts were recorded for this clonotype. The V call is TRBV6-2 or TRBV6-3, the J call TRBJ1-6; 9 bases are a match to TRBD1. Germline V gene lookup returns CDR1 MNHEY and CDR2 SVGEGT. V dropped 2 bases and J dropped 7; count of bases not matched to a gene: 3. This CDR3 comprises 15 residues. CDR3 loop: CASSYRGQGNSPLHF. CDR3 DNA sequence: TGTGCCAGCAGTTACCGGGGACAGGGAAATTCACCCCTCCACTTT.

The J gene is TRBJ2-7, the V gene TRBV27; D gene unclear. The germline gives CDR1 MNHEY, CDR2 SMNVEV (reference sequence). This CDR3 spans 13 amino acids. The V and J ends lost 6 bases and 2 bases respectively, with 11 bases between them. CDR3 amino acids: CASRADGAYEQYF. Written as DNA, the CDR3 is TGTGCCAGCAGGGCAGACGGAGCCTACGAGCAGTACTTC.

On this clonotype: Possible read error: a much larger clone is one base away. Here the CDR3 reads CASRAQDPIYGYTF. The DNA for the CDR3 is TGTGCCAGCAGAGCTCAGGATCCAATCTATGGCTACACCTTC. This chain joins TRBV28 and TRBJ1-2; D remains ambiguous. The CDR3 length is 14 residues. Trimming cost V 6 bases and J 4 bases, with 15 bases left between them. CDR1 is MDHEN, CDR2 SYDVKM, per germline.

Ten or more counts support this clonotype. V is TRBV15 and J is TRBJ1-2; D perhaps matches TRBD1 (5 bases). This CDR3 is built from 16 residues. Per germline, CDR1 LNHNV and CDR2 YYDKDF (reference sequence). Trimming cost V 4 bases and J 3 bases, with 18 bases left between them. The CDR3 protein is CATSNQGPYKDYGYTF. The CDR3 coding sequence is TGTGCCACCAGCAACCAGGGTCCGTATAAGGACTATGGCTACACCTTC.

The chain joins TRBV27 to TRBJ2-7, with unresolved D. The V and J ends lost 0 bases and 2 bases respectively, with 14 bases between them. Germline V gene sequence: CDR1 MNHEY, CDR2 SMNVEV (reference sequence). The CDR3 sequence is 16 residues long. Here the CDR3 DNA reads TGTGCCAGCAGTTTATCGAAGAACAGCTATCCCTACGAGCAGTACTTC. Amino acids: CASSLSKNSYPYEQYF.

This clonotype came up many times. The J gene is TRBJ2-2, the V gene TRBV6-1, with 8 positions matching TRBD2. The CDR3 runs 15 residues. V shed 4 bases, J shed 3 bases, and the junction held 4 bases outside the gene matches. CDR1 is MNHNS and CDR2 is SASEGT in the germline V gene. In DNA, the CDR3 is TGTGCCAGCAGTGTTTTACTAGCGGACACCGGGGAGCTGTTTTTT. This gives the protein CASSVLLADTGELFF.

This clonotype was detected many times. The CDR3 is CASSLSGGQETQYF. The CDR3 bases are TGTGCCAGCAGTTTATCCGGAGGACAGGAGACCCAGTACTTC. This rearrangement joins TRBV28 to TRBJ2-5; a possible D gene is TRBD1 (6 bases). The CDR3 spans 14 residues. The V gene's germline CDR1 is MDHEN and CDR2 SYDVKM. V lost 1 base and J lost 5, with 11 bases in between. The whole variable domain, remainder taken from reference TRBV28 and TRBJ2-5, is DVKVTQSSRYLVKRTGEKVFLECVQDMDHENMFWYRQDPGLGLRLIYFSYDVKMKEKGDIPEGYSVSREKKERFSLILESASTNQTSMYLCASSLSGGQETQYFGPGTRLLVL.

CDR3 sequence: CASSLAATSNTGELFF. CDR3 nucleotides: TGCGCCAGCAGCTTGGCGGCTACCTCGAACACCGGGGAGCTGTTTTTT. This chain uses TRBV5-1 with TRBJ2-2; D is ambiguous. The germline V gene encodes CDR1 SGHRS and CDR2 YFSETQ. CDR3 length equals 16 residues. The V gene lost 0 bases and the J gene lost 0 bases, with 9 bases spanning the gap.

This clonotype was counted many times. This sequence joins TRBV11-2 and TRBJ2-5, with 9 bases identical to TRBD2. The CDR3 totals 16 residues. With V trimmed by 6 bases and J by 0 bases, 8 bases remained unmatched. The germline V gene encodes CDR1 SGHAT and CDR2 FQNNGV. The CDR3 is CASRIAGALHQETQYF. The CDR3 bases are TGTGCCAGCAGGATAGCGGGGGCCCTACACCAAGAGACCCAGTACTTC.

This clonotype has ten or more counts. The V and J genes are TRBV28 and TRBJ1-5; D gene unclear. The CDR3 has 15 amino acids. Deletions cut 3 bases from V and 4 bases from J, with 13 bases between. CDR1 and CDR2 from the germline V gene are MDHEN and SYDVKM. CDR3 sequence: CASSLALDINQPQHF. The CDR3 nucleotides read TGTGCCAGCAGTTTGGCTCTTGATATTAATCAGCCCCAGCATTTT.

This clonotype was observed many times. The gene calls are TRBV27 and TRBJ1-1, with TRBD1 matching over 10 bases. The germline V gene has CDR1 MNHEY and CDR2 SMNVEV (reference sequence). The trim removed 0 bases at V and 11 bases at J, leaving 6 bases unmatched. The CDR3 has 14 residues. Here the CDR3 reads CASSLSATGGLAFF. The CDR3 DNA is TGTGCCAGCAGTTTATCGGCGACAGGGGGCCTGGCTTTCTTT.

This clonotype appeared many times. At one of its ends the junction is not consistent with the germline gene, which may arise from a read error. The V call is TRBV2, the J call TRBJ1-2, with 7 bases lining up with TRBD1. CDR1 and CDR2 (germline): SNHLY, FYNNEI. This CDR3 spans 10 amino acids. CDR3 nucleotides: TGTGCCAGCACCGGGACAGAAACGCTCTTC. It specifies CASTGTETLF.

This chain links TRBV28 with TRBJ2-2; 8 positions match TRBD2. From germline, CDR1 is MDHEN and CDR2 SYDVKM. The CDR3 is made up of 15 amino acids. The ends lost 6 bases at V and 6 bases at J; junction bases unmatched: 9. DNA for the CDR3: TGTGCCAGCAGCCCTCCGGGGGGGACTGCCGGGGAGCTGTTTTTT. Translating gives CASSPPGGTAGELFF. Full variable domain (rest looked up from reference TRBV28 and TRBJ2-2): DVKVTQSSRYLVKRTGEKVFLECVQDMDHENMFWYRQDPGLGLRLIYFSYDVKMKEKGDIPEGYSVSREKKERFSLILESASTNQTSMYLCASSPPGGTAGELFFGEGSRLTVL.

On this clonotype: Given a much more abundant clone one base away, this may be a read error. The conserved closing phenylalanine or tryptophan is absent in this CDR3, likely reflecting a read error. The chain has TRBV6-2 or TRBV6-3 and TRBJ1-1; D ambiguous. This CDR3 has 13 amino acids. Trimming cost V 2 bases and J 4 bases, with 8 bases left between them. Germline lookup yields CDR1 MNHEY and CDR2 SVGEGT. The CDR3 DNA sequence: TGTGCCAGCAGTTACCATCTCAGCACTGAAGCTTTCTTG. Protein: CASSYHLSTEAFL.

This clonotype was detected many times. The V gene is TRBV7-9, the J gene TRBJ2-7; 8 positions match TRBD1. The CDR3 has 13 residues. V gave up 5 bases and J gave up 7 bases; unmatched junction bases: 7. Germline CDR1 SEHNR, CDR2 FQNEAQ (reference sequence). CDR3 protein: CASSPDRVNEQYF. Here the CDR3 DNA reads TGTGCCAGCAGCCCGGACAGGGTTAATGAGCAGTACTTC.

At least ten counts were recorded for this clonotype. This chain connects TRBV6-4 to TRBJ2-7, with TRBD2 identical over 10 bases. The germline gives CDR1 MRHNA, CDR2 SNTAGT. Trimming cost V 0 bases and J 6 bases; bases outside gene matches: 5. CDR3 length: 15 residues. CDR3: CASSDSLAGDSEQYF. CDR3 sequence (DNA): TGTGCCAGCAGTGACTCTCTAGCGGGGGATTCCGAGCAGTACTTC.

This clonotype was seen at least ten times. The chain combines TRBV28 with TRBJ2-2; no firm D call. Germline V lookup: CDR1 MDHEN, CDR2 SYDVKM. CDR3 length: 14 amino acids. V shed 6 bases and J shed 1 base, with 9 bases lying between them. The CDR3 sequence: CASREIWNTGELFF. The DNA of the CDR3 is TGTGCCAGCAGGGAGATATGGAACACCGGGGAGCTGTTTTTT. The full variable domain, completed using reference TRBV28 and TRBJ2-2, is DVKVTQSSRYLVKRTGEKVFLECVQDMDHENMFWYRQDPGLGLRLIYFSYDVKMKEKGDIPEGYSVSREKKERFSLILESASTNQTSMYLCASREIWNTGELFFGEGSRLTVL.

This clonotype was seen more than once but under ten times. The V and J genes are TRBV19 and TRBJ2-7; D assignment may be TRBD1 or TRBD2 (5 bases each). This CDR3 comprises 16 residues. Germline V gives CDR1 LNHDA, CDR2 SQIVND (reference sequence). V shed 7 bases and J shed 3 bases, with 22 bases lying between them. CDR3: CASTPSPGRSLYEQYF. CDR3 nucleotide sequence: TGTGCCAGTACCCCATCCCCGGGACGGAGTCTCTACGAGCAGTACTTC.

This sequence joins TRBV28 and TRBJ2-2; 7 bases are shared with TRBD2. There are 17 residues in the CDR3. Looked up from germline, CDR1 is MDHEN and CDR2 is SYDVKM. V dropped 2 bases and J dropped 4; count of bases not matched to a gene: 10. The CDR3 region has the DNA TGTGCCAGCAGTTTAATATCCGGGGGGACCCCCACCGGGGAGCTGTTTTTT. Amino acid sequence: CASSLISGGTPTGELFF.

This clonotype was found many times. The chain links TRBV27 to TRBJ2-7; no reliable D call. The CDR3 totals 13 residues. Germline assignment: CDR1 MNHEY and CDR2 SMNVEV (reference sequence). The ends were cut back, 3 bases at V and 7 bases at J, with 13 bases in the middle. CDR3 sequence reads: CASSFSQASEQYF. DNA for the CDR3: TGTGCCAGCAGTTTTTCGCAGGCCAGTGAGCAGTACTTC.

The J gene is TRBJ1-3, the V gene TRBV4-1; possible D gene TRBD1, 5 bases. CDR3 length: 15 amino acids. Trimming removed 0 bases from V and 5 bases from J, with 11 bases in between. Germline-derived CDR1 and CDR2 are MGHRA and YSYEKL. The CDR3 coding sequence is TGCGCCAGCAGCCAAGATGGGGCAGGGAGAAACACCATATATTTT. Protein sequence: CASSQDGAGRNTIYF.

This clonotype was counted ten times or more. This sequence joins TRBV5-1 and TRBJ1-2; 8 bases are a match to TRBD1. Germline V gives CDR1 SGHRS, CDR2 YFSETQ. CDR3 length: 15 residues. V shed 3 bases and J 8 bases; nucleotides not matched to a gene: 12. CDR3: CASSSNRGTGGGYTF. CDR3 DNA: TGCGCCAGCAGCTCCAACCGGGGGACAGGAGGGGGCTACACCTTC. Full variable domain (remainder filled in from reference TRBV5-1 and TRBJ1-2): KAGVTQTPRYLIKTRGQQVTLSCSPISGHRSVSWYQQTPGQGLQFLFEYFSETQRNKGNFPGRFSGRQFSNSRSEMNVSTLELGDSALYLCASSSNRGTGGGYTFGSGTRLTVV.

This clonotype was seen ten or more times. The V gene is TRBV7-2, the J gene TRBJ1-2; tentatively, D is TRBD1 (6 bases). There are 13 residues in the CDR3. CDR1 and CDR2 from the germline V gene are SGHTA and FQGNSA. The ends were cut back, 5 bases at V and 8 bases at J, with 15 bases in the middle. CDR3 coding DNA: TGTGCCAGCAGCACCAGACAGGCCCGGGGCTACACCTTC. Translating gives CASSTRQARGYTF.

This clonotype was observed at least ten times. The genes are TRBV20-1 and TRBJ2-7; 13 positions match TRBD2. The CDR3 is made up of 14 amino acids. Germline V lookup: CDR1 DFQATT, CDR2 SNEGSKA (reference sequence). V gave up 5 bases and J gave up 6 bases; unmatched junction bases: 7. CDR3 region: CSAGRTSGGSEQYF. For the CDR3, the DNA is TGCAGTGCTGGCAGGACTAGCGGGGGTTCCGAGCAGTACTTC.

Regarding this clonotype: This may come from a read error, since a much larger clone is one base off. The chain joins TRBV15 to TRBJ2-7, with D perhaps matching TRBD2 (6 bases). This CDR3 contains 15 residues. Trimming shortened V by 0 bases and J by 7 bases, and 16 bases separated the two germline ends. Germline V CDR1 and CDR2: LNHNV, YYDKDF (reference sequence). The CDR3 protein is CATSRDGGVSREQYF. Written as DNA, the CDR3 is TGTGCCACCAGCAGAGATGGAGGGGTTTCTAGAGAGCAGTACTTC.